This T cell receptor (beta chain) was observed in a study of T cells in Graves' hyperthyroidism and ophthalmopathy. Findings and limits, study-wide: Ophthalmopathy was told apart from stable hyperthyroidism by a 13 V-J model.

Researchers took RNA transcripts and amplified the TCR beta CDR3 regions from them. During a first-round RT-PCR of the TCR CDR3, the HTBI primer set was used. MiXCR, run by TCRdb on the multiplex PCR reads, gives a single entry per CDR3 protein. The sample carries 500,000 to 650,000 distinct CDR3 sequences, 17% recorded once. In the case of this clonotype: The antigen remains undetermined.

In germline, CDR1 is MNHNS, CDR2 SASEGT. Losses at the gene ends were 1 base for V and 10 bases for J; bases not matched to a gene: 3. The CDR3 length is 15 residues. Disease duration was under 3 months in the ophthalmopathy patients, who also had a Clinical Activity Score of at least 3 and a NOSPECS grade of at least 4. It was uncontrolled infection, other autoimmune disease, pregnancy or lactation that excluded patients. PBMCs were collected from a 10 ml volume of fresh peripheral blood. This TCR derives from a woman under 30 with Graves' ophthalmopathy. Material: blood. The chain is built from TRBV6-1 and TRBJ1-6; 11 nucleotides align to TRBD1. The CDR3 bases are TGTGCCAGCAGTGAAGGGGGGACAGGGGGGTCACCCCTCCACTTT. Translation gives CASSEGGTGGSPLHF.